Listed below are T cell receptor beta chains from one sample, sequenced in a study of OX40 agonist ivuxolimab in advanced cancers. TCRdb keeps only in-frame clones here, not all; method: immunoSEQ multiplex PCR. The repertoire holds tens of thousands of clones, with 78% as singletons. The specimen comprised CD4+ or CD8+ T cells sorted from blood, sampled in a trial of the OX40 agonist ivuxolimab. The origin of the receptors is an adult with an advanced solid tumor such as melanoma, head and neck, liver or kidney cancer. The CDR3 runs from the conserved cysteine through the conserved F or W. Fields, in order: J gene, V gene, clone size, D gene, CDR3 protein, CDR3 DNA. The D gene is left open where the match is weak. Part of the rows lack a size; the others show once, few, many or a class for expanded clones.

TRBJ2-3 TRBV13 once TRBD1 CASSPRTGGGTDTQYF TGTGCCAGCAGCCCGAGGACAGGGGGGGGCACAGATACGCAGTATTTT
TRBJ1-2 TRBV6-1 NA NA CASSSLEEVYGYTF TGTGCCAGCAGTTCCTTAGAGGAGGTGTATGGCTACACCTTC
TRBJ2-7 TRBV28 NA NA CASSSHWPSLYEQYF TGTGCCAGCAGTTCCCATTGGCCCTCTTTATACGAGCAGTACTTC
TRBJ1-4 TRBV4-1 NA NA CASSQAGSGNEKLFF TGCGCCAGCAGCCAAGCCGGATCCGGCAATGAAAAACTGTTTTTT
TRBJ1-6 TRBV5-4 NA TRBD1 CASSWGRGLNSPLHF TGTGCCAGCAGCTGGGGCAGGGGGCTGAATTCACCCCTCCACTTT
TRBJ2-3 TRBV2 NA NA CASPGQGTSASTDTQYF TGTGCCAGCCCGGGACAGGGGACTAGCGCTAGCACAGATACGCAGTATTTT
TRBJ1-4 TRBV5-1 NA NA CASSLGSGSRTNEKLFF TGCGCCAGCAGCTTAGGGTCAGGATCTAGAACTAATGAAAAACTGTTTTTT
TRBJ1-3 TRBV9 NA TRBD1 CASSSQGAPSGNTIYF TGTGCCAGCAGCTCACAGGGGGCTCCCTCTGGAAACACCATATATTTT
TRBJ2-4 TRBV15 NA TRBD1 CATSRDRDQYF TGTGCCACCAGCCGGGACAGGGACCAGTACTTC
TRBJ1-2 TRBV5-1 once NA CASSLDQGMSYGYTF TGCGCCAGCAGCTTGGATCAGGGTATGAGCTATGGCTACACCTTC
TRBJ2-2 TRBV5-1 once NA CASSLHGGNTGELFF TGCGCCAGCAGCTTGCACGGGGGAAACACCGGGGAGCTGTTTTTT
TRBJ2-7 TRBV6-5 NA TRBD1 CASRAGRGLIYEQYF TGTGCCAGTCGAGCGGGCAGGGGGCTGATCTACGAGCAGTACTTC
TRBJ1-2 TRBV18 NA NA CASCPSGDLSYGYTF TGTGCCAGCTGCCCTTCCGGGGACCTATCCTATGGCTACACCTTC
TRBJ1-1 TRBV9 NA NA CASSSTRNTEAFF TGTGCCAGCAGCTCGACGAGGAACACTGAAGCTTTCTTT
TRBJ2-1 TRBV7-8 few NA CASSTRESSYNEQFF TGTGCCAGCAGCACCCGAGAGAGCTCCTACAATGAGCAGTTCTTC
TRBJ2-1 TRBV28 NA TRBD2 CASRASGIYNEQFF TGTGCCAGCAGAGCGAGCGGGATCTACAATGAGCAGTTCTTC
TRBJ2-5 TRBV5-4 few NA CASSLASVVQETQYF TGTGCCAGCAGCTTGGCCTCGGTGGTTCAAGAGACCCAGTACTTC
TRBJ2-1 TRBV9 NA NA CASTSGSSYNEQFF TGTGCCAGCACCTCGGGGAGCTCCTACAATGAGCAGTTCTTC
TRBJ1-6 TRBV2 NA TRBD1 CASGSGGAGSPLHF TGTGCCAGCGGATCAGGGGGCGCGGGTTCACCCCTCCACTTT
TRBJ2-1 TRBV5-6 NA TRBD1 CASSSRDRVSYNEQFF TGTGCCAGCAGCTCCCGGGACAGGGTCTCCTACAATGAGCAGTTCTTC
TRBJ2-1 TRBV15 NA TRBD1 CATSRKGANEQFF TGTGCCACCAGCCGGAAGGGGGCGAATGAGCAGTTCTTC
TRBJ1-2 TRBV18 few NA CASSLTPRVSYGYTF TGTGCCAGCTCCCTAACCCCGAGGGTATCCTATGGCTACACCTTC
TRBJ2-7 TRBV11-2 NA TRBD1 CASSSTGNSYEQYF TGTGCCAGCAGTTCGACAGGGAATTCCTACGAGCAGTACTTC
TRBJ2-7 TRBV5-6 NA NA CASSYMLARNEQYF TGTGCCAGCAGCTATATGTTGGCTAGGAACGAGCAGTACTTC
TRBJ1-2 TRBV6-6 NA TRBD1 CASSYADRVGYTF TGTGCCAGCAGTTACGCCGACAGGGTTGGCTACACCTTC
TRBJ2-3 TRBV4-2 NA TRBD2 CASSPSGGATDTQYF TGTGCCAGCAGCCCTAGCGGGGGGGCAACAGATACGCAGTATTTT
TRBJ2-7 TRBV29-1 NA TRBD2 CSVETSGSYEQYF TGCAGCGTTGAAACTAGCGGGTCCTACGAGCAGTACTTC
TRBJ1-5 TRBV27 NA TRBD1 CASSPGQGYYQPQHF TGTGCCAGCAGCCCGGGACAGGGGTATTATCAGCCCCAGCATTTT
TRBJ1-2 TRBV6-1 NA NA CASSGRRDPENYTF TGTGCCAGCAGTGGCCGCCGGGACCCAGAGAATTACACCTTC
TRBJ2-7 TRBV6-5 once NA CASRGVFSYEQYF TGTGCCAGCAGAGGGGTGTTCTCCTACGAGCAGTACTTC
TRBJ2-7 TRBV5-3 NA NA CARSPRRSPYYEQYF TGTGCCAGAAGCCCCCGCCGAAGCCCCTACTACGAGCAGTACTTC
TRBJ2-1 TRBV9 few NA CASSVGLTGTYNEQFF TGTGCCAGCAGCGTAGGTCTGACCGGGACATACAATGAGCAGTTCTTC
TRBJ1-1 TRBV5-1 NA NA CASASSGTSGTEAFF TGCGCCAGCGCTAGTTCCGGGACCTCCGGTACTGAAGCTTTCTTT
TRBJ2-5 TRBV27 NA TRBD2 CASSILGGSGTQYF TGTGCCAGCAGTATCCTCGGGGGGTCAGGGACCCAGTACTTC
TRBJ2-1 TRBV6-1 NA NA CASNWDGKDNEQFF TGTGCCAGCAACTGGGACGGGAAAGACAATGAGCAGTTCTTC
TRBJ2-2 TRBV6-5 NA TRBD2 CASRAGGPHTGELFF TGTGCCTCTAGAGCGGGGGGGCCCCACACCGGGGAGCTGTTTTTT
TRBJ2-1 TRBV9 NA TRBD2 CASSLPTSGGHNEQFF TGTGCCAGCAGCCTCCCGACTAGCGGGGGCCACAATGAGCAGTTCTTC
TRBJ1-1 TRBV6-4 few NA CASSEAGNTEAFF TGTGCCAGCAGTGAAGCAGGGAACACTGAAGCTTTCTTT
TRBJ2-5 TRBV7-3 NA NA CASSLGLKGGETQYF TGTGCCAGCAGCTTAGGTCTGAAGGGCGGAGAGACCCAGTACTTC
TRBJ1-6 TRBV30 few TRBD1 CAWRQGAGNSPLHF TGTGCCTGGAGACAGGGGGCGGGGAATTCACCCCTCCACTTT
TRBJ1-6 TRBV7-9 once NA CASSLVGRRGPLHF TGTGCCAGCAGCTTAGTGGGACGGAGAGGACCCCTCCACTTT
TRBJ2-5 TRBV10-2 NA TRBD2 CASSERLAGLQETQYF TGCGCCAGCAGTGAAAGGCTAGCGGGGCTTCAAGAGACCCAGTACTTC
TRBJ1-1 TRBV18 few NA CASSPPGIGTEAFF TGTGCCAGCTCACCACCAGGGATCGGCACTGAAGCTTTCTTT
TRBJ2-2 TRBV9 once NA CASSVAGNTGELFF TGTGCCAGCAGCGTAGCCGGGAACACCGGGGAGCTGTTTTTT
TRBJ2-7 TRBV5-1 NA NA CASRPTTGFYEQYF TGCGCCAGCAGACCTACTACAGGATTCTACGAGCAGTACTTC
TRBJ1-5 TRBV6-1 NA NA CASRKGGLGNQPQHF TGTGCCAGCAGAAAGGGAGGGTTAGGCAATCAGCCCCAGCATTTT
TRBJ2-7 TRBV2 NA NA CATRGAYEQYF TGTGCCACCCGGGGTGCATACGAGCAGTACTTC
TRBJ1-1 TRBV7-8 once NA CASTQSIHKNTEAFF TGTGCCAGCACCCAGTCAATACACAAGAACACTGAAGCTTTCTTT
TRBJ2-1 TRBV25-1 few NA CASSELGNEQFF TGTGCCAGCAGTGAGCTAGGGAATGAGCAGTTCTTC
TRBJ1-5 TRBV28 few NA CASSLPRRTGNQPQHF TGTGCCAGCAGTTTACCGAGACGGACGGGGAATCAGCCCCAGCATTTT
TRBJ2-1 TRBV7-9 NA TRBD2 CASSLPLAGNNEQFF TGTGCCAGCAGCTTACCACTAGCGGGGAACAATGAGCAGTTCTTC
TRBJ2-2 TRBV12-1 NA NA CASSFEGLAGGPDTGELFF TGTGCCAGCAGCTTTGAAGGTCTAGCGGGAGGGCCTGACACCGGGGAGCTGTTTTTT
TRBJ1-1 TRBV10-1 few NA CASSVGQNTEAFF TGCGCCAGCAGTGTCGGACAGAACACTGAAGCTTTCTTT
TRBJ1-1 TRBV19 NA TRBD1 CASSSNRDRGRNEAFF TGTGCCAGTAGTAGTAACCGGGACAGGGGGCGAAATGAAGCTTTCTTT